A selection of T cell receptor beta chains follows, all from one sample in a study of OX40 agonist ivuxolimab in advanced cancers. The protocol was immunoSEQ multiplex PCR, while the TCRdb copy is restricted to in-frame clones and leaves out a portion. In the table there are some 77,000 clones, about 93% of which are singletons. The input for sequencing was CD4+ or CD8+ T cells sorted from blood, taken in a trial of the OX40 agonist ivuxolimab. These receptors were taken from an adult with an advanced solid tumor such as melanoma, head and neck, liver or kidney cancer. Both conserved end residues are part of each CDR3. The D gene is left open where the match is weak. Clone size is shown for a subset of rows, as once, few, many or a class of expanded clone.

clone_size: .
j_call: TRBJ1-2
d_call: TRBD1
v_call: TRBV28
cdr3_nt: TGTGCCAGCAGTCCCGGGACAGAGACTAACTATGGCTACACCTTC
cdr3_aa: CASSPGTETNYGYTF

clone_size: .
j_call: TRBJ2-2
d_call: TRBD2
v_call: TRBV15
cdr3_nt: TGTGCCACCAGCAGAGATCTAGTATCGGGGGGGAAGCTGTTTTTT
cdr3_aa: CATSRDLVSGGKLFF

clone_size: .
j_call: TRBJ1-2
d_call: .
v_call: TRBV9
cdr3_nt: TGTGCCAGCAGCGTAAGAGGGGACTATGGCTACACCTTC
cdr3_aa: CASSVRGDYGYTF

clone_size: .
j_call: TRBJ1-3
d_call: .
v_call: TRBV7-2
cdr3_nt: TGTGCCAGCAGCTTCTCAGAGGGAAACACCATATATTTT
cdr3_aa: CASSFSEGNTIYF

clone_size: .
j_call: TRBJ2-5
d_call: .
v_call: TRBV5-4
cdr3_nt: TGTGCCAGCACCTACACGGGTGGAGGGACCCAGTACTTC
cdr3_aa: CASTYTGGGTQYF

clone_size: .
j_call: TRBJ1-4
d_call: .
v_call: TRBV30
cdr3_nt: TGTGCCTGGAGTGTAGGCCGTCAGGTGGATGAAAAACTGTTTTTT
cdr3_aa: CAWSVGRQVDEKLFF

clone_size: .
j_call: TRBJ2-6
d_call: TRBD1
v_call: TRBV18
cdr3_nt: TGTGCCAGCTCACCAGGGACAGGGAGTTCTGGGGCCAACGTCCTGACTTTC
cdr3_aa: CASSPGTGSSGANVLTF

clone_size: .
j_call: TRBJ1-5
d_call: .
v_call: TRBV10-3
cdr3_nt: TGTGCCATCAGTAAACAGGGTAATCAGCCCCAGCATTTT
cdr3_aa: CAISKQGNQPQHF

clone_size: .
j_call: TRBJ2-2
d_call: TRBD2
v_call: TRBV5-1
cdr3_nt: TGCGCCAGCAGCTTGGTAGCGGGGGGAAACACCGGGGAGCTGTTTTTT
cdr3_aa: CASSLVAGGNTGELFF

clone_size: .
j_call: TRBJ1-1
d_call: .
v_call: TRBV2
cdr3_nt: TGTGCCAGCAGTGAGGGACGGTATACTGAAGCTTTCTTT
cdr3_aa: CASSEGRYTEAFF

clone_size: .
j_call: TRBJ2-1
d_call: TRBD2
v_call: TRBV7-2
cdr3_nt: TGTGCCAGCAGCCCCTACTATATGGTAGCGGGGACCCAAGAGCAGTTCTTC
cdr3_aa: CASSPYYMVAGTQEQFF

clone_size: .
j_call: TRBJ2-1
d_call: .
v_call: TRBV29-1
cdr3_nt: TGCAGCGTTTCTCCTAGCGTAAATGAGCAGTTCTTC
cdr3_aa: CSVSPSVNEQFF

clone_size: .
j_call: TRBJ2-5
d_call: .
v_call: TRBV7-2
cdr3_nt: TGTGCCAGCAGCTCAAGGACAGATCAAGAGACCCAGTACTTC
cdr3_aa: CASSSRTDQETQYF

clone_size: .
j_call: TRBJ2-3
d_call: .
v_call: TRBV18
cdr3_nt: TGTGCCAGCACAGCCGGGGGCACAGATACGCAGTATTTT
cdr3_aa: CASTAGGTDTQYF

clone_size: .
j_call: TRBJ2-5
d_call: .
v_call: TRBV2
cdr3_nt: TGTGCCAGCCGCAGGGAAGAGACCCAGTACTTC
cdr3_aa: CASRREETQYF

clone_size: .
j_call: TRBJ2-7
d_call: .
v_call: TRBV5-1
cdr3_nt: TGCGCCAGCAGCATCGACGGACGTTCCTCCTACGAGCAGTACTTC
cdr3_aa: CASSIDGRSSYEQYF

clone_size: .
j_call: TRBJ1-2
d_call: .
v_call: TRBV27
cdr3_nt: TGTGCCAGCAGTTTATCGAAGACAGCCAACTATGGCTACACCTTC
cdr3_aa: CASSLSKTANYGYTF

clone_size: .
j_call: TRBJ2-5
d_call: .
v_call: TRBV5-6
cdr3_nt: TGTGCCAGCAGCTTGGCCAGCGGGCTCACCCAGTACTTC
cdr3_aa: CASSLASGLTQYF

clone_size: .
j_call: TRBJ1-6
d_call: TRBD1
v_call: TRBV7-9
cdr3_nt: TGTGCCAGCACAACACAGGGGGGATCACCCCTCCACTTT
cdr3_aa: CASTTQGGSPLHF

clone_size: .
j_call: TRBJ2-7
d_call: .
v_call: TRBV7-8
cdr3_nt: TGTGCCAGCAGCTTCAGGACGGTCTACTACGAGCAGTACTTC
cdr3_aa: CASSFRTVYYEQYF

clone_size: .
j_call: TRBJ2-7
d_call: TRBD1
v_call: TRBV5-4
cdr3_nt: TGTGCCAGCAGCCAGGGGGCGATGCAGTCTTCCGAGCAGTACTTC
cdr3_aa: CASSQGAMQSSEQYF

clone_size: few
j_call: TRBJ1-4
d_call: TRBD1
v_call: TRBV7-7
cdr3_nt: TGTGCCAGCAGCTCGGGACAGGTCGGCGAAAAACTGTTTTTT
cdr3_aa: CASSSGQVGEKLFF

clone_size: once
j_call: TRBJ2-3
d_call: .
v_call: TRBV28
cdr3_nt: TGTGCCAGCAGCCCGACTAGACCTGTGCGAGGAGATACGCAGTATTTT
cdr3_aa: CASSPTRPVRGDTQYF

clone_size: .
j_call: TRBJ2-5
d_call: .
v_call: TRBV7-2
cdr3_nt: TGTGCCAGCAGCTTAACATCGGGCAATGGAGAGACCCAGTACTTC
cdr3_aa: CASSLTSGNGETQYF

clone_size: .
j_call: TRBJ1-2
d_call: .
v_call: TRBV9
cdr3_nt: TGTGCCAGCACCTCGCCAGCTAACTATGGCTACACCTTC
cdr3_aa: CASTSPANYGYTF

clone_size: .
j_call: TRBJ2-7
d_call: .
v_call: TRBV4-3
cdr3_nt: TGCGCCAGCAGCCAAGACAGGGGCTACGAGCAGTACTTC
cdr3_aa: CASSQDRGYEQYF

clone_size: .
j_call: TRBJ2-5
d_call: TRBD2
v_call: TRBV18
cdr3_nt: TGTGCCAGCTCACCTACTAGCGATCAAGAGACCCAGTACTTC
cdr3_aa: CASSPTSDQETQYF

clone_size: .
j_call: TRBJ1-3
d_call: .
v_call: TRBV5-8
cdr3_nt: TGTGCCAGCACCTACCAGACCGGGTACACCATATATTTT
cdr3_aa: CASTYQTGYTIYF

clone_size: once
j_call: TRBJ1-2
d_call: .
v_call: TRBV19
cdr3_nt: TGTGCCAGTATCGGATGGGTAGACGGTGGCTACACCTTC
cdr3_aa: CASIGWVDGGYTF

clone_size: .
j_call: TRBJ1-1
d_call: .
v_call: TRBV9
cdr3_nt: TGTGCCAGCAGCGTATACGGGGACACTGAAGCTTTCTTT
cdr3_aa: CASSVYGDTEAFF

clone_size: .
j_call: TRBJ2-3
d_call: .
v_call: TRBV23-1
cdr3_nt: TGCGCCAGCAGTCAAACACTAGGTTTCACAGATACGCAGTATTTT
cdr3_aa: CASSQTLGFTDTQYF

clone_size: .
j_call: TRBJ2-7
d_call: TRBD1
v_call: TRBV7-9
cdr3_nt: TGTGCCAGCAGCTTACCGTTCGGGACAGGGACCTACGAGCAGTACTTC
cdr3_aa: CASSLPFGTGTYEQYF

clone_size: once
j_call: TRBJ1-2
d_call: .
v_call: TRBV18
cdr3_nt: TGTGCCAGCTCACCGTACGGGATGGAAGATTATGGCTACACCTTC
cdr3_aa: CASSPYGMEDYGYTF

clone_size: .
j_call: TRBJ2-7
d_call: .
v_call: TRBV5-1
cdr3_nt: TGCGCCAGCAGCCCAGGGGACCAAGCCTACGAGCAGTACTTC
cdr3_aa: CASSPGDQAYEQYF

clone_size: .
j_call: TRBJ1-1
d_call: .
v_call: TRBV4-2
cdr3_nt: TGTGCCAGCAGCCAAGATGTTGGGGGGGCTTTTGACACTGAAGCTTTCTTT
cdr3_aa: CASSQDVGGAFDTEAFF

clone_size: .
j_call: TRBJ1-6
d_call: .
v_call: TRBV27
cdr3_nt: TGTGCCAGCAGCTCTATACCCGAGGGGAATTCACCCCTCCACTTT
cdr3_aa: CASSSIPEGNSPLHF

clone_size: once
j_call: TRBJ2-1
d_call: TRBD1
v_call: TRBV29-1
cdr3_nt: TGCAGCGCAGCCGACAGGGTCAATGAGCAGTTCTTC
cdr3_aa: CSAADRVNEQFF

clone_size: once
j_call: TRBJ2-2
d_call: .
v_call: TRBV21-1
cdr3_nt: TGTGCCAGCAGCAAAGGGGCCGGGGATCCTGGGGAGCTGTTTTTT
cdr3_aa: CASSKGAGDPGELFF

clone_size: once
j_call: TRBJ1-3
d_call: .
v_call: TRBV7-9
cdr3_nt: TGTGCCAGCAGCCGGGACCCTGGTCTCGGAAACACCATATATTTT
cdr3_aa: CASSRDPGLGNTIYF

clone_size: once
j_call: TRBJ1-1
d_call: .
v_call: TRBV2
cdr3_nt: TGTGCCAGCAGTTCCGATGCGAACACTGAAGCTTTCTTT
cdr3_aa: CASSSDANTEAFF

clone_size: once
j_call: TRBJ2-5
d_call: .
v_call: TRBV7-2
cdr3_nt: TGTGCCAGCAGCTTAGGATTAGGCAGACAAGAGACCCAGTACTTC
cdr3_aa: CASSLGLGRQETQYF

clone_size: .
j_call: TRBJ1-1
d_call: .
v_call: TRBV5-1
cdr3_nt: TGCGCCAGCAGCTCCCGTGGGGCGTACGAGTCCGCTTTCTTT
cdr3_aa: CASSSRGAYESAFF

clone_size: .
j_call: TRBJ2-1
d_call: .
v_call: TRBV15
cdr3_nt: TGTGCCACCAGCAGAGATTCCCCCCACTCCTCCTACAATGAGCAGTTCTTC
cdr3_aa: CATSRDSPHSSYNEQFF

clone_size: .
j_call: TRBJ2-1
d_call: .
v_call: TRBV11-2
cdr3_nt: TGTGCCAGCAGCTTAGTATTGCGAACCTCCTACAATGAGCAGTTCTTC
cdr3_aa: CASSLVLRTSYNEQFF

clone_size: .
j_call: TRBJ2-7
d_call: .
v_call: TRBV21-1
cdr3_nt: TGTGCCAGCCTAATGGCGAACTCTCAATACACCTACGAGCAGTACTTC
cdr3_aa: CASLMANSQYTYEQYF

clone_size: .
j_call: TRBJ2-1
d_call: .
v_call: TRBV5-6
cdr3_nt: TGTGCCAGCAGCTTCTGGGCAGTCTTAAATGAGCAGTTCTTC
cdr3_aa: CASSFWAVLNEQFF

clone_size: .
j_call: TRBJ1-2
d_call: .
v_call: TRBV5-4
cdr3_nt: TGTGCCAGCAAAGTTGGATTATCTAACTATGGCTACACCTTC
cdr3_aa: CASKVGLSNYGYTF

clone_size: .
j_call: TRBJ2-3
d_call: .
v_call: TRBV28
cdr3_nt: TGTGCCAGCAGTTTATATCTAGCGTACAGCACAGATACGCAGTATTTT
cdr3_aa: CASSLYLAYSTDTQYF

clone_size: once
j_call: TRBJ1-2
d_call: .
v_call: TRBV5-6
cdr3_nt: TGTGCCAGCAGCCCGGCGGACGGGGGATGGGGCTACACCTTC
cdr3_aa: CASSPADGGWGYTF

clone_size: .
j_call: TRBJ2-7
d_call: .
v_call: TRBV28
cdr3_nt: TGTGCCAGCTTAACACCACCCGCCTACGAGCAGTACTTC
cdr3_aa: CASLTPPAYEQYF

clone_size: .
j_call: TRBJ2-3
d_call: TRBD2
v_call: TRBV5-1
cdr3_nt: TGCGCCAGCTCTGCGGGGGGGCCACAGACAGATACGCAGTATTTT
cdr3_aa: CASSAGGPQTDTQYF

clone_size: few
j_call: TRBJ2-2
d_call: .
v_call: TRBV10-1
cdr3_nt: TGCGCCAGCAGTGCAGGATTCGGGAGCCGTTCCACCGGGGAGCTGTTTTTT
cdr3_aa: CASSAGFGSRSTGELFF

clone_size: .
j_call: TRBJ2-3
d_call: TRBD2
v_call: TRBV7-2
cdr3_nt: TGTGCCAGCAGCCCGAGCGGGGTGACAGATACGCAGTATTTT
cdr3_aa: CASSPSGVTDTQYF

clone_size: .
j_call: TRBJ2-3
d_call: TRBD1
v_call: TRBV7-9
cdr3_nt: TGTGCCAGCAGCCGGGACAGGGGCGGCACAGATACGCAGTATTTT
cdr3_aa: CASSRDRGGTDTQYF

clone_size: .
j_call: TRBJ2-1
d_call: TRBD1
v_call: TRBV6-1
cdr3_nt: TGTGCCAGCAGTGAATATTGGTTTGGGACAGGGAACAATGAGCAGTTCTTC
cdr3_aa: CASSEYWFGTGNNEQFF

clone_size: .
j_call: TRBJ1-5
d_call: .
v_call: TRBV28
cdr3_nt: TGTGCCAGCAGCAACGACCTGTATAGCAATCAGCCCCAGCATTTT
cdr3_aa: CASSNDLYSNQPQHF

clone_size: .
j_call: TRBJ2-7
d_call: .
v_call: TRBV6-1
cdr3_nt: TGTGCCAGCAGTGGACGCCGTCTAGGGGGCGAGCAGTACTTC
cdr3_aa: CASSGRRLGGEQYF

clone_size: .
j_call: TRBJ2-7
d_call: .
v_call: TRBV11-2
cdr3_nt: TGTGCCAGCAGCTTAGGGTACGGGGTCTACGAGCAGTACTTC
cdr3_aa: CASSLGYGVYEQYF

clone_size: .
j_call: TRBJ1-1
d_call: TRBD1
v_call: TRBV2
cdr3_nt: TGTGCCAGCAGTAATGGACAGGGAAAAACTGAAGCTTTCTTT
cdr3_aa: CASSNGQGKTEAFF